This T cell receptor beta chain appears in the sequencing data of a study of cytomegalovirus exposure and HLA in healthy donors. Study results and caveats: Confirmation in vitro established that a few CMV-associated chains were specific for CMV antigens.

The PCR had 60 Vbeta and 13 Jbeta primers. Method: immunoSEQ multiplex PCR; TCRdb's copy keeps in-frame clones and lacks some. The data show 130,000 to 150,000 clones, around 77% seen once. A note on this clone: Antigen: not known.

The length of the CDR3 is 15 residues. Trimming removed 0 bases from V and 1 base from J, with 9 bases in between. Germline CDR1 is MNHNS and CDR2 is SASEGT. Material: PBMCs. V usage is TRBV6-1 and J usage is TRBJ1-1; D may be TRBD1 (6 bases). The TCR comes from a woman in her forties or fifties in good health and CMV-seronegative. The CDR3 nucleotides are TGTGCCAGCAGTGAAGCTTCGACAGGGAACACTGAAGCTTTCTTT. This translates into CASSEASTGNTEAFF.